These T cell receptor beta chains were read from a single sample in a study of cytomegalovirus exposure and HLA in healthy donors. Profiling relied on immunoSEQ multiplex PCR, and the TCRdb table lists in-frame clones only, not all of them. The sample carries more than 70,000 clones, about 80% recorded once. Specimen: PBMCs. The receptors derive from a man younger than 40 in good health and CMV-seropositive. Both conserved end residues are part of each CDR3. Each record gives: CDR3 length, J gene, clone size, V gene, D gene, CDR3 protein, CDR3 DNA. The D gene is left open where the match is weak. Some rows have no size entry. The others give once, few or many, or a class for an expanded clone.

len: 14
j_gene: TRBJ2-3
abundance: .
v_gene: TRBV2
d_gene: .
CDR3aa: CASRGGSSTDTQYF
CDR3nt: TGTGCCAGCAGGGGAGGTAGTTCGACAGATACGCAGTATTTT

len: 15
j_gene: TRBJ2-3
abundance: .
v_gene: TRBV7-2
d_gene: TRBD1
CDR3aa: CASSWTGESTDTQYF
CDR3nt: TGTGCCAGCAGCTGGACAGGGGAGAGCACAGATACGCAGTATTTT

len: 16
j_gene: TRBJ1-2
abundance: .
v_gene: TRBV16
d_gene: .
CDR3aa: CASSQTDSRVYYGYTF
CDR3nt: TGTGCCAGCAGCCAAACCGACAGTCGAGTATACTATGGCTACACCTTC

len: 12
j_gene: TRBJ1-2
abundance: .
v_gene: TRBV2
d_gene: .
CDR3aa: CASTRVVDGYTF
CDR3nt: TGTGCCAGTACCAGGGTAGTTGATGGCTACACCTTC

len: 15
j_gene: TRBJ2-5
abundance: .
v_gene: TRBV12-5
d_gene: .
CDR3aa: CASGLGQGGGETQYF
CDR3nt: TGTGCTAGTGGTTTAGGCCAGGGGGGAGGAGAGACCCAGTACTTC

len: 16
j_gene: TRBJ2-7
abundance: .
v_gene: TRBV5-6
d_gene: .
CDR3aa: CASSSVGTLRSYEQYF
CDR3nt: TGTGCCAGCAGCTCGGTGGGGACTCTCCGCTCCTACGAGCAGTACTTC

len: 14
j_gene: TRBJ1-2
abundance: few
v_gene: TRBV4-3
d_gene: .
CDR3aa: CASSQDSAEYGYTF
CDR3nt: TGCGCCAGCAGCCAAGACTCCGCGGAATATGGCTACACCTTC

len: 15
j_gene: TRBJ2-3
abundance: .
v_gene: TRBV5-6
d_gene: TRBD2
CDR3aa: CASSFRLAGGDTQYF
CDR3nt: TGTGCCAGCAGCTTCCGACTAGCGGGAGGGGATACGCAGTATTTT

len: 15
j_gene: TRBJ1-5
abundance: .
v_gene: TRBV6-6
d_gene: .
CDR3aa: CASRRQVYSNQPQHF
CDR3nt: TGTGCCAGCAGAAGACAGGTCTATAGCAATCAGCCCCAGCATTTT

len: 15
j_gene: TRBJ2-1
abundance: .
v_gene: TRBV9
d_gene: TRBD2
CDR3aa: CASSVESSGTNEQFF
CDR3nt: TGTGCCAGCAGCGTAGAGTCTAGCGGGACGAATGAGCAGTTCTTC

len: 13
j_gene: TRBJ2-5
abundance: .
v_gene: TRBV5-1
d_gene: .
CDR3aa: CASTAGLAETQYF
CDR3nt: TGCGCCAGCACCGCAGGGCTGGCCGAGACCCAGTACTTC